This T cell receptor (beta chain) was recorded in a study of shared clonotypes between healthy human individuals. Naive CD8 cells were CD45RO-negative, positively selected for CCR7, excluding terminally differentiated effector memory CD45RA+ cells. All donors qualified as healthy HIV-negative adults and had experienced no recent acute infections or vaccinations. Notes on this clone: Its cognate antigen is unknown. Additional DNA sequences in this sample encode the identical CDR3.

Germline assignment: CDR1 SGHDN and CDR2 FVKESK. Trimming removed 1 base from V and 4 bases from J, with 5 bases in between. The CDR3 is 12 amino acids. Study-level results: Sharing of clonotypes among donors was expected to vary with sequencing depth.

On sorted subsets, replicate PCRs used about 200 ng DNA, or tens of thousands of T cell genomes. Source study methods: ImmunoSEQ yielded junction-only sequences lacking quality scores, so filtering differed. Repertoires were generated with immunoSEQ multiplex PCR, while TCRdb's copy carries only in-frame clones and drops some. V, J and clone size reflect that table, while D and trimming were determined from the DNA. This sample has around 1.9 million clones, with 85% to 95% found just once. The sequencing input was naive CD8+ T cells from PBMCs. The TCR originated in a man younger than 35 in good health. Some clones in this sample may be carry-over from other donors' samples. The chain carries TRBV14 and TRBJ2-7; unclear D gene. The CDR3 spells CASSQVLYEQYF. The CDR3 bases are TGTGCCAGCAGCCAAGTCTTGTACGAGCAGTACTTC.